Given below is one TCR beta chain in context. Antigen: not known. These data are taken from a study of identical twins. General study results and limits: Invariant MAIT and iNKT cells could partly confound zero-insertion analyses. Interpretation of the results relied on cross-sectional statistical analysis and not on following the same donors. Out-of-frame alpha sequences shared between twins exhibited an excess of low generation probability.

Each CDR3 protein gets one entry after TCRdb re-called the 5' RACE reads with MiXCR. The sample lists 700,000 to 950,000 distinct CDR3 sequences, 9% to 15% seen once, with around 1.6% in the top ten. The sample was also linked to a second study, of yellow fever vaccine responses in identical twins.

The sequence was collected from a woman younger than 35 in good health. The source material was PBMCs.

The CDR3: CASSPPAGIPKNIQYF. DNA for the CDR3: TGTGCCAGCAGTCCCCCCGCAGGGATCCCCAAAAACATTCAGTACTTC. The genes are TRBV6-1 and TRBJ2-4; TRBD1 might be the D (5 bases). The germline V gene has CDR1 MNHNS and CDR2 SASEGT. This CDR3 region has 16 residues. Trimming removed 5 bases at V and 2 bases at J, with 16 bases between.